This TCR beta chain was sequenced for a study of cytomegalovirus exposure and HLA in healthy donors. Worth noting for this clone: Antigen specificity is unknown.

Broader study findings: High specificity and sensitivity for cytomegalovirus status were reported for the classifier. Rare TCR sequences dominated, though some public TCRs recurred in many donors. According to a later analysis, TCR clusters from the first cohort tended to co-occur in the 100 to 150 validation repertoires. There were about 160 TCR beta chains listed as cytomegalovirus-associated.

TCRdb's table, derived via immunoSEQ multiplex PCR, lists solely in-frame clones and lacks some. This sample has more than 150,000 clones, with about 86% found just once. V was pared by 0 bases and J by 4 bases, with 8 bases between. The CDR3 loop spans 14 amino acids. CDR1 is SGHKS, CDR2 YYEKEE, per germline (reference sequence). V gene TRBV5-5 combines with J gene TRBJ1-5, with D unclear. The TCR originated in a woman aged 18-29 years in good health and CMV-seropositive. The sequencing input was PBMCs. CDR3 bases: TGTGCCAGCAGCTTGGGGGGAGTTAATCAGCCCCAGCATTTT. Translated, it gives CASSLGGVNQPQHF.